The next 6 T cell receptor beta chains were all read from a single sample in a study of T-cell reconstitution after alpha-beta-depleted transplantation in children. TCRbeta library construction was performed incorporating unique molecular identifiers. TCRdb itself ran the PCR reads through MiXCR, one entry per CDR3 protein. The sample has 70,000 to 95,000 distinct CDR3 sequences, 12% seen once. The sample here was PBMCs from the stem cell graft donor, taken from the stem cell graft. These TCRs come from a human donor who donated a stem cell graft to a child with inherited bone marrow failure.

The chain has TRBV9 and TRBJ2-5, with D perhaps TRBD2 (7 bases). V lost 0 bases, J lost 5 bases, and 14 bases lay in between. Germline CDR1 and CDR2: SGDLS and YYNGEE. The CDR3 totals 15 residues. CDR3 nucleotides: TGTGCCAGCAGCGTAGAGACGGGGGGCGGGGAGACCCAGTACTTC. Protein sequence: CASSVETGGGETQYF.

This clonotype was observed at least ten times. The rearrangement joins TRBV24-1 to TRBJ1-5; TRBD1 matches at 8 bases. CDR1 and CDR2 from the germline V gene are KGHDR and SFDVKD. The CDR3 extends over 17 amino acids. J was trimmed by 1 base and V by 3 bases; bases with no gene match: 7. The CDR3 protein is CATSDPMDRVSNQPQHF. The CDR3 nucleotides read TGTGCCACCAGTGATCCTATGGACAGGGTGAGCAATCAGCCCCAGCATTTT.

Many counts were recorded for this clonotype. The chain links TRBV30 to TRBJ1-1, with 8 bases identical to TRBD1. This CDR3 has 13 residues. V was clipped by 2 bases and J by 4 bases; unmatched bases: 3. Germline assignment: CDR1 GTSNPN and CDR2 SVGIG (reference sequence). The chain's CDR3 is CAWSLGQGTEAFF. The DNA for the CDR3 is TGTGCCTGGAGTCTTGGACAGGGCACTGAAGCTTTCTTT. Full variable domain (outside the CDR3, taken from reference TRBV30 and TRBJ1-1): SQTIHQWPATLVQPVGSPLSLECTVEGTSNPNLYWYRQAAGRGLQLLFYSVGIGQISSEVPQNLSASRPQDRQFILSSKKLLLSDSGFYLCAWSLGQGTEAFFGQGTRLTVV.

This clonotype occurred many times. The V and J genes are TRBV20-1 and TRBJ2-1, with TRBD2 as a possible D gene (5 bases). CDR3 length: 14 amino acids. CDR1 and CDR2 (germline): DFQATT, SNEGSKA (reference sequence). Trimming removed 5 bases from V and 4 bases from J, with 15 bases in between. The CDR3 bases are TGCAGTGCTTATGGACTGACTGTTTACAATGAGCAGTTCTTC. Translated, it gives CSAYGLTVYNEQFF.

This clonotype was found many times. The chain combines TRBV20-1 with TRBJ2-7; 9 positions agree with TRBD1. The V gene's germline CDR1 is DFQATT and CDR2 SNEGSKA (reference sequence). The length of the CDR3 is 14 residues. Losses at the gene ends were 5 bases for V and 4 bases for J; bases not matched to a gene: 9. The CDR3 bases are TGCAGTGCTCTCCTCCGGGACAGGGAGTACGAGCAGTACTTC. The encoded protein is CSALLRDREYEQYF.

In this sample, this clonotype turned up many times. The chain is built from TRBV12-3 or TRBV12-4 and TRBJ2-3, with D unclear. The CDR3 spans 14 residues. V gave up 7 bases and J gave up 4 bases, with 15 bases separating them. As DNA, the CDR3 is TGTGCCAGCACCTGGTTCAGGTCCCCAGATACGCAGTATTTT. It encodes CASTWFRSPDTQYF.